This TCR beta chain derives from a study of blood T cell repertoires in COVID-19. Study-level background: Acute and convalescent COVID-19 specimens originated in the United States, Italy and Spain.

Authors' data handling: Amplification with reference gene primers provided the estimates of nucleated cell counts. Profiled with immunoSEQ multiplex PCR; TCRdb holds only in-frame clones, not every one. Clone size and the V and J calls come from that table; the DNA yielded D and trimming. The repertoire holds roughly 120,000 clones, more than 75% seen once, with 3.9% in the top ten. V lost 5 bases to trimming and J lost 6 bases, with 13 bases between them. The CDR3 is 13 residues long. The sequence came from a man between 60 and 75 years old with acute or convalescent COVID-19. The chain links TRBV12-3 or TRBV12-4 to TRBJ1-1; D might be TRBD1 (5 bases). The sequenced sample was peripheral blood. CDR3 bases: TGTGCCAGCAGTCGATCAGGGTTGTCTGAAGCTTTCTTT. Translation gives CASSRSGLSEAFF.